These T cell receptor beta chains were read from a single sample in a study of cytomegalovirus exposure and HLA in healthy donors. Sequencing used immunoSEQ multiplex PCR; TCRdb keeps in-frame clones, though not all of them. The sample includes approximately 80,000 clones, 60% to 75% of them seen just once. Specimen: PBMCs. The receptors stem from a woman in her forties in good health and CMV-seropositive. Both conserved end residues are part of each CDR3. The D gene is left open where the match is weak. Clone size is not always given. Where it is, it says once, few, many or a class for expanded clones.

size: NA; V: TRBV2; D: NA; J: TRBJ2-1; DNA: TGTGCCAGCAGTGGAGGGCTCCGGGTCAATGAGCAGTTCTTC; CDR3: CASSGGLRVNEQFF
size: NA; V: TRBV4-3; D: NA; J: TRBJ1-1; DNA: TGCGCCAGCAGCCAAGGAGGACAACCTGAAGCTTTCTTT; CDR3: CASSQGGQPEAFF
size: NA; V: TRBV6-5; D: TRBD1; J: TRBJ2-7; DNA: TGTGCCAGCAGTACGACAGGGGGCGGTCCCGAGCAGTACTTC; CDR3: CASSTTGGGPEQYF
size: few; V: TRBV14; D: TRBD2; J: TRBJ2-1; DNA: TGTGCCAGCAGCCATCGGGGGGGTAGCGGGGCTTATGAGCAGTTCTTC; CDR3: CASSHRGGSGAYEQFF
size: few; V: TRBV6-5; D: NA; J: TRBJ2-7; DNA: TGTGCCAGCAGTTACTCGGGTGAAGGGAGGCCCTACGAGCAGTACTTC; CDR3: CASSYSGEGRPYEQYF
size: NA; V: TRBV4-3; D: NA; J: TRBJ1-1; DNA: TGCGCCAGCAGCGGCCTGGCGGACACCATGAACACTGAAGCTTTCTTT; CDR3: CASSGLADTMNTEAFF
size: once; V: TRBV18; D: NA; J: TRBJ1-1; DNA: TGTGCCAGCTCACTAACAGGGAGGGCCACTGAAGCTTTCTTT; CDR3: CASSLTGRATEAFF
size: NA; V: TRBV4-1; D: NA; J: TRBJ2-3; DNA: TGCGCCAGCAGCCAGTCCCCACTACCTAGCACAGATACGCAGTATTTT; CDR3: CASSQSPLPSTDTQYF
size: NA; V: TRBV7-9; D: NA; J: TRBJ1-2; DNA: TGTGCCAGCAGCTTAGGGGTCGGGGGCTACACCTTC; CDR3: CASSLGVGGYTF
size: NA; V: TRBV9; D: TRBD2; J: TRBJ2-1; DNA: TGTGCCAGCAGCGCAGATTCTAGCGGTCTCGGTGAGCAGTTCTTC; CDR3: CASSADSSGLGEQFF
size: once; V: TRBV28; D: TRBD2; J: TRBJ2-7; DNA: TGTGCCAGCAGAGTGGGACTAGCGGCTTCCTACGAGCAGTACTTC; CDR3: CASRVGLAASYEQYF
size: NA; V: TRBV6-7; D: NA; J: TRBJ1-1; DNA: TGTGCCAGCGGGGAACGACAGAAGGCTTTCTTT; CDR3: CASGERQKAFF
size: NA; V: TRBV13; D: TRBD2; J: TRBJ2-1; DNA: TGTGCCAGCAGACGGGGGGGCTCCTACAATGAGCAGTTCTTC; CDR3: CASRRGGSYNEQFF
size: NA; V: TRBV7-9; D: NA; J: TRBJ1-5; DNA: TGTGCCAGCAGCTTAACGGAGAATCAGCCCCAGCATTTT; CDR3: CASSLTENQPQHF
size: NA; V: TRBV7-8; D: TRBD2; J: TRBJ2-2; DNA: TGTGCCAGCAGCTTCCGACTAGCGGGAGGGGAGAACACCGGGGAGCTGTTTTTT; CDR3: CASSFRLAGGENTGELFF
size: NA; V: TRBV7-2; D: NA; J: TRBJ1-1; DNA: TGTGCCAGCAGCCGACAGTTTATGAACACTGAAGCTTTCTTT; CDR3: CASSRQFMNTEAFF
size: NA; V: TRBV6-1; D: TRBD2; J: TRBJ2-1; DNA: TGTGCCAGCAGCAGCACTAGCGGGAGGGTCAATGAGCAGTTCTTC; CDR3: CASSSTSGRVNEQFF
size: NA; V: TRBV4-1; D: TRBD1; J: TRBJ1-4; DNA: TGCGCCAGCAGCCAGAGGGGACAGGCAACTAATGAAAAACTGTTTTTT; CDR3: CASSQRGQATNEKLFF
size: NA; V: TRBV27; D: TRBD2; J: TRBJ2-1; DNA: TGTGCCAGCCCGACTACGGGACTAGCGGGACATGAGCAGTTCTTC; CDR3: CASPTTGLAGHEQFF
size: many; V: TRBV7-9; D: NA; J: TRBJ2-2; DNA: TGTGCCGCAGGAGGGGAAAGACACCGGGCCGGGGAGCTGTTTTTT; CDR3: CAAGGERHRAGELFF
size: NA; V: TRBV6-6; D: TRBD2; J: TRBJ2-3; DNA: TGTGCCAGCAGTTATATTGGGGGGGCAGATACGCAGTATTTT; CDR3: CASSYIGGADTQYF
size: NA; V: TRBV29-1; D: TRBD2; J: TRBJ2-7; DNA: TGCAGCGTTGTAGCCGGGGGGGCGTACGAGCAGTACTTC; CDR3: CSVVAGGAYEQYF
size: once; V: TRBV5-1; D: NA; J: TRBJ1-1; DNA: TGCGCCAGCAGCTTGGGAGACACTGAAGCTTTCTTT; CDR3: CASSLGDTEAFF
size: many; V: TRBV10-3; D: NA; J: TRBJ2-7; DNA: TGTGCCATCAGTGAGGACGCAGGGAGGTCCTACGAGCAGTACTTC; CDR3: CAISEDAGRSYEQYF
size: NA; V: TRBV5-5; D: TRBD1; J: TRBJ1-5; DNA: TGTGCCAGCAGCAGGGGGCTAGGCAATCAGCCCCAGCATTTT; CDR3: CASSRGLGNQPQHF
size: NA; V: TRBV6-5; D: NA; J: TRBJ1-4; DNA: TGTGCCAGCAGTTACTCGGAGGGGCGGGAAAAACTGTTTTTT; CDR3: CASSYSEGREKLFF
size: NA; V: TRBV5-4; D: TRBD1; J: TRBJ1-4; DNA: TGTGCCAGCAGCGTTATCGGGACAGCAACTAATGAAAAACTGTTTTTT; CDR3: CASSVIGTATNEKLFF
size: NA; V: TRBV15; D: TRBD1; J: TRBJ2-3; DNA: TGTGCCACCAGCTACGACAGGGCGGTCCCAGATACGCAGTATTTT; CDR3: CATSYDRAVPDTQYF